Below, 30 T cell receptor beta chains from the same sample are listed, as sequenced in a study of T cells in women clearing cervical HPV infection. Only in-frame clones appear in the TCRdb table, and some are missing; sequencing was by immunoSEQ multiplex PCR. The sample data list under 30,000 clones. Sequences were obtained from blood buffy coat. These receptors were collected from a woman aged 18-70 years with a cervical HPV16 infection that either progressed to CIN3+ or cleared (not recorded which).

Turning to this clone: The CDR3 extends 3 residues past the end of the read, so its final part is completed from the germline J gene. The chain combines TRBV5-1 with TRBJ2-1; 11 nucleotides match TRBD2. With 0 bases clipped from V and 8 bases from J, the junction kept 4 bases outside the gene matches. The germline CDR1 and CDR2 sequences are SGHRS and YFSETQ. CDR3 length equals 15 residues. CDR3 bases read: TGCGCCAGCAGCTTGGCACTAGCGGGAGACTATGAG. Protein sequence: CASSLALAGDYE. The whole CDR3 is CASSLALAGDYEQFF.

The covered CDR3 bases are TGTGCCAGCAGCTTAGTAGCGGCAACTGCAGATACG. It yields the protein CASSLVAATADT. The whole CDR3 protein reads CASSLVAATADTQYF. The rearrangement uses TRBV7-2 and TRBJ2-3; D may be TRBD2 (6 bases). The observed sequence ends 3 residues before the CDR3 terminus, with the missing tail filled in from the germline J gene. Germline V gene sequence: CDR1 SGHTA, CDR2 FQGNSA. Trimming removed 1 base from V and 4 bases from J, with 12 bases in between. The CDR3 totals 15 residues. Supplemented by reference TRBV7-2 and TRBJ2-3, the full variable domain reads GAGVSQSPSNKVTEKGKDVELRCDPISGHTALYWYRQSLGQGLEFLIYFQGNSAPDKSGLPSDRFSAERTGGSVSTLTIQRTQQEDSAVYLCASSLVAATADTQYFGPGTRLTVL.

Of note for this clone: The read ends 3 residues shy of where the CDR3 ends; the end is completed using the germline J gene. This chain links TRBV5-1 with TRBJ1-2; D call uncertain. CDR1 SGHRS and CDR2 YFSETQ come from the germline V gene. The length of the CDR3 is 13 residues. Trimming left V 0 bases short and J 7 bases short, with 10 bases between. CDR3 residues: CASSLAGLSGYTF. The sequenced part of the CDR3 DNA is TGCGCCAGCAGCTTGGCCGGTTTAAGTGGC.

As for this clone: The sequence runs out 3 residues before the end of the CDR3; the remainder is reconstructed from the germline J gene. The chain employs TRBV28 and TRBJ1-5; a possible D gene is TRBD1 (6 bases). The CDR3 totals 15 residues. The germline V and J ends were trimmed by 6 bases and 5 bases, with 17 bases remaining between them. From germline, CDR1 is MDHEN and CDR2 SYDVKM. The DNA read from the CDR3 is TGTGCCAGCAGATTCGAACAGGGCGGTTATCAGCCC. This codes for CASRFEQGGYQP. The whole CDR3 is CASRFEQGGYQPQHF. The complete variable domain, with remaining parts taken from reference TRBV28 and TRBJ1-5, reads DVKVTQSSRYLVKRTGEKVFLECVQDMDHENMFWYRQDPGLGLRLIYFSYDVKMKEKGDIPEGYSVSREKKERFSLILESASTNQTSMYLCASRFEQGGYQPQHFGDGTRLSIL.

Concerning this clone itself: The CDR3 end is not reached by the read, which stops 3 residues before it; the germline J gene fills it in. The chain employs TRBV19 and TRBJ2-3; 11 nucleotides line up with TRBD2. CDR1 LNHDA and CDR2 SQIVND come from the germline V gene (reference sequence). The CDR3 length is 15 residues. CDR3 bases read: TGTGCCAGTAGTAATAGCGGGAGGGGGGGGGCGACG. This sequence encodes CASSNSGRGGAT. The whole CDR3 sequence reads CASSNSGRGGATQYF.

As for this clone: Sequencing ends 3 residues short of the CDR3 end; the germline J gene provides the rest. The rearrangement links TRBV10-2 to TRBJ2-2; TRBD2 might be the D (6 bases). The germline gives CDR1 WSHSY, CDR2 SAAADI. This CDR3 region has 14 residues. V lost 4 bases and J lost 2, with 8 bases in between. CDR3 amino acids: CASSVGGNTGELFF. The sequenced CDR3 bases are TGCGCCAGCAGTGTGGGGGGAAACACCGGGGAG.

CDR3 bases read: TGTGCCAGCAGCCTCGGGACTAGCGGGGTCGGGGATACC. This translates into CASSLGTSGVGDT. Given in full, the CDR3 is CASSLGTSGVGDTYTF. J is TRBJ1-2 and V is TRBV7-3, with D possibly TRBD1 on 5 matching bases. The read terminates 3 residues before the CDR3 end, so the remaining end is supplied by the germline J gene. Germline V gives CDR1 SGHTA, CDR2 FQGTGA. The CDR3 has 16 residues.

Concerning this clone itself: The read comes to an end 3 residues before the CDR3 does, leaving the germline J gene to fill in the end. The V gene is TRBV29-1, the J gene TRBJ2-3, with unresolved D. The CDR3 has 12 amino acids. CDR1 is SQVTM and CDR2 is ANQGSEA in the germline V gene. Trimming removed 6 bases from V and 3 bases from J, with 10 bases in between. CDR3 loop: CSVVQGTDTQYF. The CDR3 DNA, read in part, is TGCAGCGTGGTACAAGGGACAGATACG.

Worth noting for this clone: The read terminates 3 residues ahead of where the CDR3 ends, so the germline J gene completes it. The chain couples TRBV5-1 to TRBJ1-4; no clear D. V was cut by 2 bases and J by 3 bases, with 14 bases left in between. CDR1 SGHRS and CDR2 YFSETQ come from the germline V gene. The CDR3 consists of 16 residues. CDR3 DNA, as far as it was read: TGCGCCAGCAGCTTAAACGCTGCCGGGGCTAATGAAAAA. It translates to CASSLNAAGANEK. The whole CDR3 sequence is CASSLNAAGANEKLFF.

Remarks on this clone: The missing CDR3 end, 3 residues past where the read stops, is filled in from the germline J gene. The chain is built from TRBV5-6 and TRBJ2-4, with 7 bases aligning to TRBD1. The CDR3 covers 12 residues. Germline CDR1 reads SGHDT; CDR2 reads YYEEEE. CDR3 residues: CASEGADYGQYF. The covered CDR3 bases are TGTGCCAGCGAGGGGGCAGACTATGGT.

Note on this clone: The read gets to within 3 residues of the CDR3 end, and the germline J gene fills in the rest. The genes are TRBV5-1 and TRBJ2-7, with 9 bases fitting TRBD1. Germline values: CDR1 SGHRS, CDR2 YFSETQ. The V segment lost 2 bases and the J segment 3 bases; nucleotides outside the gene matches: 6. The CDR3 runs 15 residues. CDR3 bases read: TGCGCCAGCAGCTTCGGGACAGGGTACGACTACGAG. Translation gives CASSFGTGYDYE. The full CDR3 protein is CASSFGTGYDYEQYF.

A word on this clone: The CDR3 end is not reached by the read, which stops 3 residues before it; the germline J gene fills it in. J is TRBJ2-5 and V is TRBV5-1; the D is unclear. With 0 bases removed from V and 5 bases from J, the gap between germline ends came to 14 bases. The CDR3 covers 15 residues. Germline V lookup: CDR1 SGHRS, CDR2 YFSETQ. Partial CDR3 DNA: TGCGCCAGCAGCTTGGGACGGCGATTCGGGGAGACC. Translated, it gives CASSLGRRFGET. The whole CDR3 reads CASSLGRRFGETQYF.

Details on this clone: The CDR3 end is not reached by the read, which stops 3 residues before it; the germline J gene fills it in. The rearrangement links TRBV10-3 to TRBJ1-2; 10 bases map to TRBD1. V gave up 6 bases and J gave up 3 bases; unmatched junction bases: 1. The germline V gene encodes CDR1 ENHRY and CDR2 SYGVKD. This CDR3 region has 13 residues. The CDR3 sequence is CAIRGTGDYGYTF. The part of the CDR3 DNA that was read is TGTGCCATCAGGGGGACAGGGGACTATGGC.

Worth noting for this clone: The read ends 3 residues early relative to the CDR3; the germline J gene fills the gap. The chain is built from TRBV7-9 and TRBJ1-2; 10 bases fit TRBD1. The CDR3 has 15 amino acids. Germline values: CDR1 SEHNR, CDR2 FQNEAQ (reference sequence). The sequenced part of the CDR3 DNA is TGTGCCAGCAGCCCTAGACAGGGGGCTGCTAACGAC. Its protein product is CASSPRQGAAND. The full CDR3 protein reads CASSPRQGAANDYTF. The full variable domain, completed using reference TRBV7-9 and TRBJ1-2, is DTGVSQNPRHKITKRGQNVTFRCDPISEHNRLYWYRQTLGQGPEFLTYFQNEAQLEKSRLLSDRFSAERPKGSFSTLEIQRTEQGDSAMYLCASSPRQGAANDYTFGSGTRLTVV.

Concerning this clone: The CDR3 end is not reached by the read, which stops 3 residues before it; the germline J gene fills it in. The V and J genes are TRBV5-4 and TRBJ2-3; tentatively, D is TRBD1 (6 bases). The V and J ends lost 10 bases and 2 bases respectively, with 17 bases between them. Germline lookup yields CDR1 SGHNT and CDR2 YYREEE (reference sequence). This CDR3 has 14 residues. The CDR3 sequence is CAYQKGGNTDTQYF. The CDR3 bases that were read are TGTGCCTACCAAAAAGGGGGTAACACAGATACG.

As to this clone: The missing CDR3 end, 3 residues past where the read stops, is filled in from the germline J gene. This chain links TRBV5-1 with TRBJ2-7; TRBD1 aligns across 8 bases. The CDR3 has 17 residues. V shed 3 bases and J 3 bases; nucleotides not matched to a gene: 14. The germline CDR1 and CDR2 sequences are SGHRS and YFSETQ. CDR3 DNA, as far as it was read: TGCGCCAGCAGCTGGGGACAGGTCTCGCTGATGTTCTACGAG. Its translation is CASSWGQVSLMFYE. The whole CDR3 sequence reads CASSWGQVSLMFYEQYF. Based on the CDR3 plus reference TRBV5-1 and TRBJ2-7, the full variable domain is KAGVTQTPRYLIKTRGQQVTLSCSPISGHRSVSWYQQTPGQGLQFLFEYFSETQRNKGNFPGRFSGRQFSNSRSEMNVSTLELGDSALYLCASSWGQVSLMFYEQYFGPGTRLTVT.

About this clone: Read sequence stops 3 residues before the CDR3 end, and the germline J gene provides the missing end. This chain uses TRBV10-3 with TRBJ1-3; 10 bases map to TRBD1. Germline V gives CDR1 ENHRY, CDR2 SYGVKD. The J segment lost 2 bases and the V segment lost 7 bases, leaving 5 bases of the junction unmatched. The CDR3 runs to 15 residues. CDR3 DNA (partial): TGTGCCATCACCAAAGGGACAGGGGCTGGAAACACC. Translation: CAITKGTGAGNT. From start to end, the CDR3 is CAITKGTGAGNTIYF.

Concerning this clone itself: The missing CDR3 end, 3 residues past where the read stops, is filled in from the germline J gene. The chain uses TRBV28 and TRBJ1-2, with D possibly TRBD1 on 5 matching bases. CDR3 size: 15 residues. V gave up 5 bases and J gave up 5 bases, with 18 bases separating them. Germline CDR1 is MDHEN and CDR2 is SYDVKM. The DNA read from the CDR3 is TGTGCCAGCAGTCCCGCCTGGGGCAGCAGTTATGGC. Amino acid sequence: CASSPAWGSSYG. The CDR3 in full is CASSPAWGSSYGYTF.

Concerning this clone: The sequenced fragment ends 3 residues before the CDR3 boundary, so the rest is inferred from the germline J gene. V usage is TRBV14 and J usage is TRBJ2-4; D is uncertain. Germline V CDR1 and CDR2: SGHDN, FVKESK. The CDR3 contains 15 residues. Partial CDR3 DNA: TGTGCCAGCAGCCAAGATCTAGGCCAACAAGAGACT. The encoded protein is CASSQDLGQQET. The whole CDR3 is CASSQDLGQQETQYF. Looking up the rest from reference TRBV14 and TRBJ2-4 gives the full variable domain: EAGVTQFPSHSVIEKGQTVTLRCDPISGHDNLYWYRRVMGKEIKFLLHFVKESKQDESGMPNNRFLAERTGGTYSTLKVQPAELEDSGVYFCASSQDLGQQETQYFGAGTRLSVL.

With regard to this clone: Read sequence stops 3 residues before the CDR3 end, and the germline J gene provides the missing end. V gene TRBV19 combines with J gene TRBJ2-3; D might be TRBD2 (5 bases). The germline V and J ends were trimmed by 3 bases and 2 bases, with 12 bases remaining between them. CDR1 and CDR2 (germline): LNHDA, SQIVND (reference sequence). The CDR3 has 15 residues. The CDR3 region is CASSITSFITDTQYF. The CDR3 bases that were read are TGTGCCAGTAGTATTACTAGTTTCATCACAGATACG.

The DNA read from the CDR3 is TGTGCCAGCAGCCTTCGGGGAGGGCAAACTGAA. This codes for CASSLRGGQTE. The full-length CDR3 reads as CASSLRGGQTEAFF. The V and J genes are TRBV7-9 and TRBJ1-1; the D is unclear. The read terminates 3 residues ahead of where the CDR3 ends, so the germline J gene completes it. Trimming took 5 bases from V and 5 from J, leaving 15 bases between them. The CDR3 spans 14 residues. In germline, CDR1 is SEHNR, CDR2 FQNEAQ (reference sequence).

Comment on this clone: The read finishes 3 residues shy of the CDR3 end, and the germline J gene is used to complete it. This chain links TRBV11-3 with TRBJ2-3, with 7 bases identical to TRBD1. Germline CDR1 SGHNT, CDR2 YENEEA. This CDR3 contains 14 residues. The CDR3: CASNLTGPNQPQYF. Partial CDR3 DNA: TGTGCCAGCAACCTGACAGGGCCTAATCAGCCG. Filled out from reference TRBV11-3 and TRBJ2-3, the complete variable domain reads EAGVVQSPRYKIIEKKQPVAFWCNPISGHNTLYWYLQNLGQGPELLIRYENEEAVDDSQLPKDRFSAERLKGVDSTLKIQPAELGDSAVYLCASNLTGPNQPQYFGPGTRLTVL.

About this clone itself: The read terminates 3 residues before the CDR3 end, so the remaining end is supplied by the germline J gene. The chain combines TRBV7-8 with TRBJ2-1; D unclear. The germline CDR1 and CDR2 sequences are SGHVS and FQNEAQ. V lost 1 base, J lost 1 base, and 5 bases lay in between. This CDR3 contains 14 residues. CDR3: CASSLDQSYNEQFF. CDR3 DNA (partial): TGTGCCAGCAGCTTAGATCAATCCTACAATGAG.

Incomplete CDR3 DNA: TGTGCCAGCAGCTCGCTGAGGAGGGAAGAGACC. This encodes CASSSLRREET. The full CDR3 protein is CASSSLRREETQYF. The chain employs TRBV11-2 and TRBJ2-5; D is possibly TRBD2 (6 bases). The read finishes 3 residues shy of the CDR3 end, and the germline J gene is used to complete it. V was cut by 4 bases and J by 3 bases, with 12 bases left in between. The CDR3 contains 14 residues. Germline V gene sequence: CDR1 SGHAT, CDR2 FQNNGV.

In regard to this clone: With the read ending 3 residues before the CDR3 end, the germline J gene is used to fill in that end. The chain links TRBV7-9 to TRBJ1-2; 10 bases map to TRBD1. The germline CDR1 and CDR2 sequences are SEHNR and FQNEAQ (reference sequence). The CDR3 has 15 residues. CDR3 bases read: TGTGCCAGCAGCTTAGCGGGGACAGGGGCCTACGAC. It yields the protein CASSLAGTGAYD. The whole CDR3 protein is CASSLAGTGAYDYTF.

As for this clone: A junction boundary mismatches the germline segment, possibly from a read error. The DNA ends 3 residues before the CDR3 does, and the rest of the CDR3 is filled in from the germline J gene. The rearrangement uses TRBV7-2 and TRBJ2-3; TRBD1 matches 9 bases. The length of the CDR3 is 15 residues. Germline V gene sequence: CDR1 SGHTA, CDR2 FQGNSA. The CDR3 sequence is CASSLITGGAETQYF. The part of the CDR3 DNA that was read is TGTGCCAGCAGCCTAATAACAGGGGGCGCAGAGACG.

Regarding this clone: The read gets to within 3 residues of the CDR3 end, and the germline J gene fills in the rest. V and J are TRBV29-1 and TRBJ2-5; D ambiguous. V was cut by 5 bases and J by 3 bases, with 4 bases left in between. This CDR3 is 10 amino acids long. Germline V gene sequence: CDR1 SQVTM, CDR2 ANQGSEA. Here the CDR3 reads CSVREETQYF. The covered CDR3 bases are TGCAGCGTTCGGGAAGAGACC.

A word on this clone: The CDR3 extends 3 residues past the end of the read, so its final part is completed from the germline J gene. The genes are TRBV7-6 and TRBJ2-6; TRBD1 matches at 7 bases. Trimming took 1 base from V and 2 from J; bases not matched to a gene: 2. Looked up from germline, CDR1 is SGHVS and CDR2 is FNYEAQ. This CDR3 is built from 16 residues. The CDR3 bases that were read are TGTGCCAGCAGCTTAGGAGGGACAGCTGGGGCCAACGTC. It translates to CASSLGGTAGANV. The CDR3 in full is CASSLGGTAGANVLTF. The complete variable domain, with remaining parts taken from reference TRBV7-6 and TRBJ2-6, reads GAGVSQSPRYKVTKRGQDVALRCDPISGHVSLYWYRQALGQGPEFLTYFNYEAQQDKSGLPNDRFSAERPEGSISTLTIQRTEQRDSAMYRCASSLGGTAGANVLTFGAGSRLTVL.

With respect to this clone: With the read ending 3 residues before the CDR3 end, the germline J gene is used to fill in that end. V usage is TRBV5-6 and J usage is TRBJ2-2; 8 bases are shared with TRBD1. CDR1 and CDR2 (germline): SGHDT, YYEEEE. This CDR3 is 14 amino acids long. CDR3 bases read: TGTGCCAGCAGCTCGCGGACAGGGAGCTCACCG. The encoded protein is CASSSRTGSSP. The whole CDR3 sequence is CASSSRTGSSPLFF.

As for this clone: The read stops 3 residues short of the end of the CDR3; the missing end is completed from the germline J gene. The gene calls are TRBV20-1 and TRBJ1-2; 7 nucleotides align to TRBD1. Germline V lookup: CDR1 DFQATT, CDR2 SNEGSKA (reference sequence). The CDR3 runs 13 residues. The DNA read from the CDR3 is TGCAGTGCTCCCACAGGGGCGGCCTACGAC. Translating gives CSAPTGAAYD. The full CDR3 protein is CSAPTGAAYDYTF.